This is a list of T cell receptor beta chains from one sample in a study of blood T cells in healthy people across ages. TCRdb re-derived calls from the 5' RACE reads in MiXCR, one entry per CDR3 protein. This table holds over 1,200,000 distinct CDR3 sequences, around 55% found once. Sequenced sample: blood. These receptors were obtained from a man between 18 and 35 years old in good health. CDR3s include the opening cysteine and the closing phenylalanine or tryptophan. The order of the fields is V gene, clone size, D gene, J gene, CDR3 protein, CDR3 DNA. The D gene is left open where the match is weak. The size entry is marked missing in some rows and otherwise reads once, few, many or a size class.

V gene: TRBV20-1; clone size: few; D gene: TRBD1; J gene: TRBJ2-7; CDR3 protein: CSAATNRGRGNYEQYF; CDR3 DNA: TGCAGTGCGGCAACTAACAGGGGGCGAGGTAACTACGAGCAGTACTTC
V gene: TRBV7-2; clone size: NA; D gene: NA; J gene: TRBJ2-7; CDR3 protein: CASSLPVSYEQYF; CDR3 DNA: TGTGCCAGCAGCTTACCAGTCTCCTACGAGCAGTACTTC
V gene: TRBV7-9; clone size: NA; D gene: NA; J gene: TRBJ2-1; CDR3 protein: CTSSLDQGYNEQFF; CDR3 DNA: TGTACCAGCAGCTTGGATCAGGGTTACAATGAGCAGTTCTTC
V gene: TRBV29-1; clone size: NA; D gene: NA; J gene: TRBJ2-3; CDR3 protein: CSLSGWDGADTQYF; CDR3 DNA: TGCAGCTTATCTGGTTGGGATGGCGCAGATACGCAGTATTTT
V gene: TRBV10-3; clone size: few; D gene: NA; J gene: TRBJ2-5; CDR3 protein: CAISAQGETQYF; CDR3 DNA: TGTGCCATCAGTGCTCAGGGAGAGACCCAGTACTTC
V gene: TRBV21-1; clone size: NA; D gene: NA; J gene: TRBJ1-2; CDR3 protein: CASSNERDSYGYTF; CDR3 DNA: TGTGCCAGCAGCAACGAACGGGACAGCTATGGCTACACCTTC
V gene: TRBV29-1; clone size: NA; D gene: NA; J gene: TRBJ2-4; CDR3 protein: CSVASEIKNIQYF; CDR3 DNA: TGCAGCGTTGCTTCAGAGATTAAAAACATTCAGTACTTC
V gene: TRBV5-6; clone size: NA; D gene: NA; J gene: TRBJ2-5; CDR3 protein: CASRIRGHETQYF; CDR3 DNA: TGTGCCAGCAGGATAAGGGGCCATGAGACCCAGTACTTC
V gene: TRBV28; clone size: few; D gene: NA; J gene: TRBJ1-2; CDR3 protein: CASSLRVRLVYGYTF; CDR3 DNA: TGTGCCAGCAGTTTAAGAGTCAGATTGGTCTATGGCTACACCTTC
V gene: TRBV29-1; clone size: NA; D gene: NA; J gene: TRBJ2-7; CDR3 protein: CSVAWRQVNYEQYF; CDR3 DNA: TGCAGCGTTGCCTGGAGACAGGTTAACTACGAGCAGTACTTC
V gene: TRBV7-2; clone size: NA; D gene: NA; J gene: TRBJ2-5; CDR3 protein: CASSLAGGPVTQYF; CDR3 DNA: TGTGCCAGCAGCTTAGCGGGGGGGCCCGTGACCCAGTACTTC
V gene: TRBV4-1; clone size: once; D gene: TRBD2; J gene: TRBJ2-1; CDR3 protein: CASSQDLGLAGGISYNEQFF; CDR3 DNA: TGCGCCAGCAGCCAAGATCTCGGACTAGCGGGGGGGATCTCCTACAATGAGCAGTTCTTC
V gene: TRBV20-1; clone size: NA; D gene: TRBD2; J gene: TRBJ2-7; CDR3 protein: CSATRDYLTYEQYF; CDR3 DNA: TGCAGTGCTACCCGGGACTACTTAACCTACGAGCAGTACTTC
V gene: TRBV11-2; clone size: NA; D gene: NA; J gene: TRBJ1-1; CDR3 protein: CASSSSGAEAFF; CDR3 DNA: TGTGCCAGCAGCTCATCGGGGGCTGAAGCTTTCTTT
V gene: TRBV28; clone size: few; D gene: NA; J gene: TRBJ2-7; CDR3 protein: CASRENYEQYF; CDR3 DNA: TGTGCCAGCCGGGAGAACTACGAGCAGTACTTC
V gene: TRBV14; clone size: many; D gene: NA; J gene: TRBJ1-2; CDR3 protein: CASSPGAYGYTF; CDR3 DNA: TGTGCCAGCAGTCCCGGGGCCTATGGCTACACCTTC
V gene: TRBV28; clone size: NA; D gene: NA; J gene: TRBJ2-2; CDR3 protein: CASSSTAPGELFF; CDR3 DNA: TGTGCCAGCAGTTCCACAGCACCCGGGGAGCTGTTTTTT
V gene: TRBV5-1; clone size: NA; D gene: TRBD1; J gene: TRBJ1-1; CDR3 protein: CASSPAKTGTGGSEAFF; CDR3 DNA: TGCGCCAGCAGCCCGGCCAAAACCGGGACAGGGGGCAGTGAAGCTTTCTTT
V gene: TRBV6-1; clone size: NA; D gene: TRBD2; J gene: TRBJ2-5; CDR3 protein: CASSDPLAGVETQYF; CDR3 DNA: TGTGCCAGCAGTGATCCCCTAGCGGGAGTGGAGACCCAGTACTTC
V gene: TRBV2; clone size: NA; D gene: NA; J gene: TRBJ1-1; CDR3 protein: CASRDGHTEAFF; CDR3 DNA: TGTGCCAGCAGGGACGGCCACACTGAAGCTTTCTTT
V gene: TRBV20-1; clone size: few; D gene: NA; J gene: TRBJ2-3; CDR3 protein: CSAIPRGTQYF; CDR3 DNA: TGCAGTGCTATACCCCGTGGCACGCAGTATTTT
V gene: TRBV6-5; clone size: NA; D gene: NA; J gene: TRBJ2-3; CDR3 protein: CASSYSNAGHTDTQYF; CDR3 DNA: TGTGCCAGCAGTTACTCGAACGCGGGCCACACAGATACGCAGTATTTT
V gene: TRBV27; clone size: once; D gene: NA; J gene: TRBJ2-1; CDR3 protein: CASTILGIGGEQFF; CDR3 DNA: TGTGCCAGCACTATATTGGGGATTGGGGGTGAGCAGTTCTTC
V gene: TRBV5-6; clone size: NA; D gene: TRBD1; J gene: TRBJ1-4; CDR3 protein: CASRRQGTNEKLFF; CDR3 DNA: TGTGCCAGCAGAAGACAGGGAACTAATGAAAAACTGTTTTTT
V gene: TRBV29-1; clone size: NA; D gene: TRBD2; J gene: TRBJ2-7; CDR3 protein: CSVRTSGFYEQYF; CDR3 DNA: TGCAGCGTTAGGACTAGCGGCTTCTACGAGCAGTACTTC
V gene: TRBV5-5; clone size: NA; D gene: NA; J gene: TRBJ2-7; CDR3 protein: CASSFDMARGEQYF; CDR3 DNA: TGTGCCAGCAGTTTTGACATGGCCCGCGGGGAGCAGTACTTC
V gene: TRBV7-9; clone size: NA; D gene: TRBD2; J gene: TRBJ2-7; CDR3 protein: CASSLGGTSGRPYEQYF; CDR3 DNA: TGTGCCAGCAGCTTAGGAGGGACTAGCGGGAGACCCTACGAGCAGTACTTC
V gene: TRBV7-9; clone size: NA; D gene: TRBD1; J gene: TRBJ2-7; CDR3 protein: CASSTRDSRCYEQYF; CDR3 DNA: TGTGCCAGCAGCACCCGGGACAGCCGATGCTACGAGCAGTACTTC
V gene: TRBV7-9; clone size: few; D gene: NA; J gene: TRBJ1-2; CDR3 protein: CASSLVRETGYTF; CDR3 DNA: TGTGCCAGCAGCTTAGTCAGGGAGACTGGCTACACCTTC
V gene: TRBV5-6; clone size: NA; D gene: TRBD2; J gene: TRBJ2-1; CDR3 protein: CASRERGGDNEQFF; CDR3 DNA: TGTGCCAGCAGAGAGCGGGGGGGAGACAATGAGCAGTTCTTC
V gene: TRBV12-3/TRBV12-4; clone size: few; D gene: TRBD2; J gene: TRBJ2-7; CDR3 protein: CASSPLGEGRSYEQYF; CDR3 DNA: TGTGCCAGCAGTCCACTGGGGGAGGGACGCTCCTACGAGCAGTACTTC
V gene: TRBV12-2; clone size: few; D gene: NA; J gene: TRBJ2-7; CDR3 protein: CASRLARRAGAYEQYF; CDR3 DNA: TGTGCAAGTCGCTTAGCGCGCCGGGCAGGGGCCTACGAGCAGTACTTC
V gene: TRBV6-5; clone size: NA; D gene: NA; J gene: TRBJ2-1; CDR3 protein: CASSYKLGNEQFF; CDR3 DNA: TGTGCCAGCAGCTACAAACTAGGAAATGAGCAGTTCTTC
V gene: TRBV29-1; clone size: NA; D gene: NA; J gene: TRBJ1-1; CDR3 protein: CSARGTGSGEAFF; CDR3 DNA: TGCAGCGCCCGAGGCACAGGGAGTGGTGAAGCTTTCTTT
V gene: TRBV20-1; clone size: NA; D gene: NA; J gene: TRBJ2-7; CDR3 protein: CSARWQRSHEQYF; CDR3 DNA: TGCAGTGCCCGTTGGCAGCGATCCCACGAGCAGTACTTC
V gene: TRBV20-1; clone size: NA; D gene: TRBD1; J gene: TRBJ1-4; CDR3 protein: CSALSGTGGGEKLFF; CDR3 DNA: TGCAGTGCCTTAAGCGGGACAGGGGGAGGTGAAAAACTGTTTTTT
V gene: TRBV20-1; clone size: NA; D gene: NA; J gene: TRBJ2-7; CDR3 protein: CSARDRVTAYEQYF; CDR3 DNA: TGCAGTGCTAGAGATCGGGTAACAGCCTACGAGCAGTACTTC
V gene: TRBV2; clone size: NA; D gene: TRBD1; J gene: TRBJ1-2; CDR3 protein: CASSGQGVINYGYTF; CDR3 DNA: TGTGCCAGCAGTGGACAGGGAGTAATTAATTATGGCTACACCTTC
V gene: TRBV6-1; clone size: NA; D gene: NA; J gene: TRBJ2-5; CDR3 protein: CASSPEYGVETQYF; CDR3 DNA: TGTGCCAGCAGTCCTGAATATGGGGTGGAGACCCAGTACTTC
V gene: TRBV20-1; clone size: few; D gene: NA; J gene: TRBJ2-7; CDR3 protein: CSAYPSRGKDEQYF; CDR3 DNA: TGCAGTGCGTACCCCTCGCGGGGTAAGGACGAGCAGTACTTC
V gene: TRBV7-9; clone size: NA; D gene: TRBD2; J gene: TRBJ2-7; CDR3 protein: CASSEPAGTSGMVYEQYF; CDR3 DNA: TGTGCCAGCAGCGAACCTGCCGGGACTAGCGGGATGGTCTACGAGCAGTACTTC
V gene: TRBV11-3; clone size: NA; D gene: NA; J gene: TRBJ2-1; CDR3 protein: CASSFRWDQPNNEQFF; CDR3 DNA: TGTGCCAGCAGCTTTCGCTGGGACCAACCGAACAATGAGCAGTTCTTC
V gene: TRBV7-9; clone size: NA; D gene: NA; J gene: TRBJ2-1; CDR3 protein: CASSLVTESYNEQFF; CDR3 DNA: TGTGCCAGCAGCTTAGTGACGGAATCCTACAATGAGCAGTTCTTC
V gene: TRBV4-1; clone size: few; D gene: TRBD1; J gene: TRBJ1-4; CDR3 protein: CASSQEDGTVNEKLFF; CDR3 DNA: TGCGCCAGCAGCCAGGAGGATGGGACAGTCAATGAAAAACTGTTTTTT
V gene: TRBV11-2; clone size: few; D gene: NA; J gene: TRBJ2-5; CDR3 protein: CASSLPSQFETQYF; CDR3 DNA: TGTGCCAGCAGCCTCCCGAGTCAATTTGAGACCCAGTACTTC
V gene: TRBV20-1; clone size: NA; D gene: NA; J gene: TRBJ1-4; CDR3 protein: CSASPGQEIEKLFF; CDR3 DNA: TGCAGTGCGTCCCCGGGACAAGAGATTGAAAAACTGTTTTTT
V gene: TRBV29-1; clone size: NA; D gene: TRBD2; J gene: TRBJ2-1; CDR3 protein: CSVEGEAGGTDNEQFF; CDR3 DNA: TGCAGCGTTGAAGGGGAAGCGGGAGGGACAGACAATGAGCAGTTCTTC
V gene: TRBV7-9; clone size: few; D gene: NA; J gene: TRBJ2-7; CDR3 protein: CASSVSNNEQYF; CDR3 DNA: TGTGCCAGCAGTGTCTCCAACAATGAGCAGTACTTC
V gene: TRBV5-1; clone size: NA; D gene: NA; J gene: TRBJ1-2; CDR3 protein: CASSLDRAKGYTF; CDR3 DNA: TGCGCCAGCAGCTTGGACAGGGCGAAAGGCTACACCTTC
V gene: TRBV28; clone size: few; D gene: TRBD1; J gene: TRBJ2-7; CDR3 protein: CASSASGQGGGEQYF; CDR3 DNA: TGTGCCAGCAGTGCGTCGGGACAGGGCGGGGGCGAGCAGTACTTC
V gene: TRBV5-1; clone size: few; D gene: NA; J gene: TRBJ2-5; CDR3 protein: CASSLGTYWETQYF; CDR3 DNA: TGCGCCAGCAGCTTGGGCACGTATTGGGAGACCCAGTACTTC
V gene: TRBV20-1; clone size: once; D gene: NA; J gene: TRBJ2-3; CDR3 protein: CSARRGMTDTQYF; CDR3 DNA: TGCAGTGCTCGAAGGGGGATGACAGATACGCAGTATTTT